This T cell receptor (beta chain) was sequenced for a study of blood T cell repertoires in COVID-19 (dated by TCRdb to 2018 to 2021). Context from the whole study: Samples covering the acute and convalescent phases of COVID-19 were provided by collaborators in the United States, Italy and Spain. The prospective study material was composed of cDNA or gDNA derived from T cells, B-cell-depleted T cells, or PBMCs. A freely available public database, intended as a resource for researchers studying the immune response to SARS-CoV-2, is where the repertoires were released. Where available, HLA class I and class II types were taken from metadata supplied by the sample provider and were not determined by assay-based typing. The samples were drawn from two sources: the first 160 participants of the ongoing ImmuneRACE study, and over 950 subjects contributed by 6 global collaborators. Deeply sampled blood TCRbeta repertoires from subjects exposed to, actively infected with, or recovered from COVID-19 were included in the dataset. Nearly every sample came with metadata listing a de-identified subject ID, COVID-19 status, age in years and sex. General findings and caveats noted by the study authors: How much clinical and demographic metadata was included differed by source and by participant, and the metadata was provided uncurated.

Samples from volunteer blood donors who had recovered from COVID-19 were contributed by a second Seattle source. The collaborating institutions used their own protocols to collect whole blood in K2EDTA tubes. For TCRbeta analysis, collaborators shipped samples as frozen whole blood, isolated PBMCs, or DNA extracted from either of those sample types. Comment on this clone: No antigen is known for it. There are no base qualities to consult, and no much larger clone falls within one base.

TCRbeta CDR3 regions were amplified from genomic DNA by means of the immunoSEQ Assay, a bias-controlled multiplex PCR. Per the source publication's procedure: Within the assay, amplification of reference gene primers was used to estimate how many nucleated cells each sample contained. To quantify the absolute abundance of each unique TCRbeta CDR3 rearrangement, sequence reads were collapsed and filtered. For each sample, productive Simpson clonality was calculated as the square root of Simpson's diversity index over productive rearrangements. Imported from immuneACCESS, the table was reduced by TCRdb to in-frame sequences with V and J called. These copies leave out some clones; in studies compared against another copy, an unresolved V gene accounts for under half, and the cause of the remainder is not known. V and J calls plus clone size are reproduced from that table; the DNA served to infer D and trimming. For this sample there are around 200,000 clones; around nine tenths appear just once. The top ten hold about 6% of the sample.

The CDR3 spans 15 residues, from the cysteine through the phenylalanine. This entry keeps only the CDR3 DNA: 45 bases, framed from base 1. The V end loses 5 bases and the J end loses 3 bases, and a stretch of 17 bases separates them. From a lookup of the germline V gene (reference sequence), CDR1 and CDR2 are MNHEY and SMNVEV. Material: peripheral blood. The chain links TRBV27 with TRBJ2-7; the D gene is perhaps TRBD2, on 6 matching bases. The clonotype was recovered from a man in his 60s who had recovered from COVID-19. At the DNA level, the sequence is TGTGCCAGCAGTCCGCTCGTGTTGGGAGGCTACGAGCAGTACTTC. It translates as CASSPLVLGGYEQYF.